Following are 3 T cell receptor beta chains from one sample sequenced in a study of T-cell memory formation after mild COVID-19. TCRdb ran MiXCR on the 5' RACE reads and lists one entry per CDR3 protein. The table has about 180,000 distinct CDR3 sequences, 16% seen once; the top ten hold 2% to 2.5%. Sequences were obtained from PBMCs or a T cell subset sorted from them (not recorded which). Source of these receptors: an adult woman who had mild COVID-19 (a few samples of this study predate the infection). Cell type and time point are not known.

The chain combines TRBV9 with TRBJ2-1; TRBD1 matches at 10 bases. CDR3 length: 15 residues. Trimming took 7 bases from V and 7 from J; bases not matched to a gene: 11. Germline-derived CDR1 and CDR2 are SGDLS and YYNGEE. This chain's CDR3 is CASGPTGQGKNEQFF. In DNA, the CDR3 is TGTGCCAGCGGCCCCACGGGACAGGGGAAAAATGAGCAGTTCTTC.

The V gene is TRBV7-6, the J gene TRBJ1-1; no firm D call. The germline CDR1 and CDR2 sequences are SGHVS and FNYEAQ. This CDR3 has 15 residues. Trimming pared 1 base from V and 0 bases from J, leaving 9 bases between. CDR3 sequence: CASSLGAVMNTEAFF. DNA for the CDR3: TGTGCCAGCAGCTTAGGAGCCGTTATGAACACTGAAGCTTTCTTT.

This clonotype was counted a few times. V is TRBV7-3 and J is TRBJ2-1; D gene unclear. V lost 0 bases and J lost 3, with 9 bases in between. The CDR3 extends over 15 amino acids. Germline loops: CDR1 SGHTA, CDR2 FQGTGA. CDR3 amino acids: CASSLTRVGYNEQFF. The CDR3 nucleotides read TGTGCCAGCAGCTTAACGCGAGTGGGCTACAATGAGCAGTTCTTC.